This T cell receptor beta chain derives from a study of T-cell memory formation after mild COVID-19 (TCRdb year 2021). A note on the overall study: TCR sequence clusters from the two donors were largely donor specific. In a couple of donors, T-cell clones that expanded and contracted after mild COVID-19 were tracked by sequencing TCRalpha and TCRbeta repertoires over time. Two young, previously healthy adult volunteers, one female and one male, were included in the cohort. The investigation overall reported the following: Whether the second-wave clones peaking on day 37 were SARS-CoV-2 specific was not confirmed. Balanced CD4/CD8 phenotypes were observed for clones contracting from day 15 to 85, whereas a bias towards CD4+ was observed for a second wave of clones expanding from day 15 to 37. Only two mild cases were covered in the study, and larger cohorts including severe cases with pre-infection samples were considered necessary. Some responding clones were detected in pre-infection memory, suggesting pre-existing cross-reactive memory T cells joined the SARS-CoV-2 response. Contracting CD4+ clones were located mainly in the CM and EM memory subsets, whereas CD8+ clones were found to be enriched in EMRA.

Reading from cysteine to phenylalanine, the CDR3 counts 14 amino acids. The read is trimmed to its CDR3 DNA, 42 bases read in frame from base 1. CDR1 and CDR2, looked up from the germline V gene (reference sequence), are SGHKS and YYEKEE. V drops 6 bases and J drops 1 base, leaving 13 bases in between. PBMCs were isolated by Ficoll-Paque density gradient centrifugation. The instrument was an Illumina NovaSeq 6000. Using 5'RACE with constant-segment primers, TCRalpha and TCRbeta cDNA libraries were constructed, with sample barcodes and unique molecular identifiers added in the process. RNA was extracted from every sample with Trizol reagent. Libraries were amplified in two PCR steps, with a second sample barcode and Illumina TruSeq adapters added in the second step. The libraries were sequenced on an Illumina NovaSeq using 2 x 150 bp paired-end reads. On the authors' methods: With migec v1.2.7, reads were demultiplexed and then collapsed into UMI-guided consensus sequences. Using mixcr v2.1.11, UMI consensuses were aligned to TRA and TRB V and J templates and then assembled into clonotypes. Expanded or contracted clonotypes were those called significant by both edgeR and NoisET, with noise models trained on biological replicates. For edgeR calls, the thresholds were a false discovery rate-adjusted p below 0.01 and a log2 fold-change of 1. PCA with hierarchical clustering of max-normalized trajectories of the 1000 most abundant clonotypes was used as exploratory dynamics analysis. Separately sequenced CD4+ and CD8+ repertoires were used to assign a CD4 or CD8 phenotype to each responding clone. The raw public data were reprocessed by TCRdb itself: fastp quality trimming at Q25, MiXCR clonotype calling, in-frame beta chains only. Under each unique CDR3 protein, matching rows form one entry showing the most common genes and DNA. The V and J calls were determined by TCRdb, not by the authors. Present in this sample are around 430,000 distinct CDR3 sequences, 16% of which were seen just once. The ten largest clones take up about a fifth of the sample.

This clonotype appeared a few times. The antigen this receptor binds is unknown. Base qualities are not recorded, but no much larger clone differs from it by a single base. The rearrangement joined TRBV5-5 to TRBJ1-2; TRBD1 is a possible D gene, resting on 6 matching bases. The sequenced sample consisted of PBMCs or a T cell subset sorted from them (not recorded which). This clonotype originated in a man aged 18 to 29 who had mild COVID-19 (a few samples of this study predate the infection). The sample titles of this study are shuffled in the database, so cell type and time point are left out; the donor was told from shared clones. The encoded CDR3 is CASTARGGNYGYTF. The DNA is as follows: TGTGCCAGCACAGCCAGAGGGGGTAACTATGGCTACACCTTC.